This T cell receptor (beta chain) was captured in a study of T cells in Graves' hyperthyroidism and ophthalmopathy. Amplification of TCR beta CDR3 regions used RNA as the template. HTBI primers were used for first-round RT-PCR of the TCR CDR3. TCRdb passed the multiplex PCR reads through MiXCR, listing each CDR3 protein once. This table has about 320,000 distinct CDR3 sequences, approximately 17% appearing once. Looked up from germline, CDR1 is SQVTM and CDR2 is ANQGSEA. The CDR3 has 13 amino acids. V was clipped by 8 bases and J by 3 bases; unmatched bases: 5. The receptor's source is a young man with Graves' hyperthyroidism. The chain links TRBV29-1 to TRBJ2-1; 9 bases agree with TRBD2. Material for sequencing was blood. CDR3 DNA: TGCAGCCTGAGACTAGCGGACTACAATGAGCAGTTCTTC. Translation gives CSLRLADYNEQFF.